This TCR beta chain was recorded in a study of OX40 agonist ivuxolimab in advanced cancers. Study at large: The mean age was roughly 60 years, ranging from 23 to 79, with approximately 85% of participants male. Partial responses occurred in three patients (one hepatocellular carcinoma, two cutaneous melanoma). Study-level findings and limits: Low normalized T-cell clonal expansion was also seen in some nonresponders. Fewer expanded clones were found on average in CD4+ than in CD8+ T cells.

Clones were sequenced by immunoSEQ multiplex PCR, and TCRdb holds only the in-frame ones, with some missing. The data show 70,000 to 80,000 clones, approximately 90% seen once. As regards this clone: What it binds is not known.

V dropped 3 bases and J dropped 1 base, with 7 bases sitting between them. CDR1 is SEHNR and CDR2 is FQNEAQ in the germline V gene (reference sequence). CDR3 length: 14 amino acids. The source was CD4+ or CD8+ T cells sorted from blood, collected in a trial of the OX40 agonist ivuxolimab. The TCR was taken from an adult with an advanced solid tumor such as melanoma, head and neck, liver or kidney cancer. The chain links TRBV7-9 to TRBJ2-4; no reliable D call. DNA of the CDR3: TGTGCCAGCAGCTTCGACCAGGCCAAAAACATTCAGTACTTC. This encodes CASSFDQAKNIQYF.